This T cell receptor (beta chain) was recovered during a study of cytomegalovirus exposure and HLA in healthy donors. Findings and limits, study-wide: With DRB1 most and HLA-C fewest, TCR association rates differed between HLA loci in a later analysis.

13 Jbeta primers and 60 Vbeta primers were used for the PCR. Generated by immunoSEQ multiplex PCR, the TCRdb table keeps only in-frame clones and is missing some. The sample shows around 50,000 clones, around three quarters of them seen only once. The CDR3 has 15 residues. Germline-derived CDR1 and CDR2 are MGHRA and YSYEKL. V lost 4 bases to trimming and J lost 10 bases; unmatched junction nucleotides: 10. As concerns this clone: Its antigen is unidentified.

The gene calls are TRBV4-1 and TRBJ2-1; 10 bases line up with TRBD1. The clonotype originates from a man aged 25-45 years in good health and CMV-seropositive. Sample: PBMCs. The CDR3 spells CASSPDRGAPGEQFF. CDR3 DNA sequence: TGCGCCAGCAGCCCGGACAGGGGGGCTCCAGGGGAGCAGTTCTTC.